This T cell receptor (beta chain) was sequenced during a study of shared clonotypes between healthy human individuals. With regard to this clone: The antigen remains undetermined.

The study's findings and limits: Large depth notwithstanding, sorted-subset sequencing proved incomplete by rarefaction.

Germline-derived CDR1 and CDR2 are SGDLS and YYNGEE. V lost 2 bases, J lost 0 bases, and 4 bases stayed unmatched. The CDR3 runs to 18 residues. Investigators spread the genomic DNA of each subset evenly over several immunoSEQ plates. The protocol was immunoSEQ multiplex PCR, while the TCRdb copy is restricted to in-frame clones and leaves out a portion. The sample lists 2 million to 2.5 million clones; 85% to 95% were seen once. The rearrangement links TRBV9 to TRBJ2-3; TRBD2 agrees at 15 bases. The sequenced material came from naive CD4+ T cells sorted from blood. The subset denotes: CD45RA+ positively selected. The TCR sequence derives from a man younger than 35 in good health. CDR3 amino acids: CASSVGTSGRSSTDTQYF. In nucleotides, the CDR3 is TGTGCCAGCAGCGTTGGGACTAGCGGGAGGAGTAGCACAGATACGCAGTATTTT.